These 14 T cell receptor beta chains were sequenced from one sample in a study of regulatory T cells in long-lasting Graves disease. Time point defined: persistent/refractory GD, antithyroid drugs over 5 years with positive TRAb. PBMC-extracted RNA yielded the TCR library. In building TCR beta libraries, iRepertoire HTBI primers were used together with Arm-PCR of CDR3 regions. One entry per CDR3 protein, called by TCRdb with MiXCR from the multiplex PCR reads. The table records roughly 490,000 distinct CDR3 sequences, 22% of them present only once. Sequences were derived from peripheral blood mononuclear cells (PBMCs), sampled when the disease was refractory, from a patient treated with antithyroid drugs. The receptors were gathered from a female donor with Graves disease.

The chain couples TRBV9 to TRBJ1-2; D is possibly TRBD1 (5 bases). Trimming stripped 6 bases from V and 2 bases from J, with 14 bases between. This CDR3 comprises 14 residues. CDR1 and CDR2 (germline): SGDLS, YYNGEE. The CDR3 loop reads CASTQGRVNYGYTF. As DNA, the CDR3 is TGTGCCAGCACCCAGGGCAGGGTGAACTATGGCTACACCTTC. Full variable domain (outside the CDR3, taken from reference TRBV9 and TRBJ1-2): DSGVTQTPKHLITATGQRVTLRCSPRSGDLSVYWYQQSLDQGLQFLIQYYNGEERAKGNILERFSAQQFPDLHSELNLSSLELGDSALYFCASTQGRVNYGYTFGSGTRLTVV.

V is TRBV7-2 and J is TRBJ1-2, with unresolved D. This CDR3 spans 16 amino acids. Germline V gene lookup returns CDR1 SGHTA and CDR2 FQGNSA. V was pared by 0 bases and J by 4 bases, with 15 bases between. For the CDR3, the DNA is TGTGCCAGCAGCTTAGCGAGCATGGGCAACCTCTATGGCTACACCTTC. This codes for CASSLASMGNLYGYTF.

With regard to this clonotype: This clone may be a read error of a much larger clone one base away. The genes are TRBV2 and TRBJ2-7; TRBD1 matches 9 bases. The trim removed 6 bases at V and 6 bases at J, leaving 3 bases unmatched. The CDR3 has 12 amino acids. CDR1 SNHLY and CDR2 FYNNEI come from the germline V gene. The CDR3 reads CASRTGGSEQYF. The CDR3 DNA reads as TGTGCCAGCAGGACAGGGGGGAGCGAGCAGTACTTC.

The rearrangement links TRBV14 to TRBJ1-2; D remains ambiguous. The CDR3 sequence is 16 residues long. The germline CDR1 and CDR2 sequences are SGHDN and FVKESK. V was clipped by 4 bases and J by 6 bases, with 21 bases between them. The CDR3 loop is CASSLTTSTLRNGYTF. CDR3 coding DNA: TGTGCCAGCAGCCTCACAACGTCGACCCTAAGAAATGGCTACACCTTC.

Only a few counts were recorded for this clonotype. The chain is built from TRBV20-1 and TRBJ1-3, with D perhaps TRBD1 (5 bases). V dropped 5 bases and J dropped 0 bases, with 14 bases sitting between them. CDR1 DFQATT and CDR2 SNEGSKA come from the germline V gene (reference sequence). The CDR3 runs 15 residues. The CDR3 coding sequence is TGCAGTGCTTCCTCCGGGACCTTCTCTGGAAACACCATATATTTT. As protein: CSASSGTFSGNTIYF.

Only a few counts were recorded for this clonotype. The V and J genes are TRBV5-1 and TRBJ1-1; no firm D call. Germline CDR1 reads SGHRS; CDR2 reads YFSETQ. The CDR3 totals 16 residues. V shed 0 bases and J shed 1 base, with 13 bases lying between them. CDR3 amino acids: CASSLGLFSGNTEAFF. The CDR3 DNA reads TGCGCCAGCAGCTTGGGTTTGTTTTCTGGGAACACTGAAGCTTTCTTT. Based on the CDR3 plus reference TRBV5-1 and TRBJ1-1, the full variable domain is KAGVTQTPRYLIKTRGQQVTLSCSPISGHRSVSWYQQTPGQGLQFLFEYFSETQRNKGNFPGRFSGRQFSNSRSEMNVSTLELGDSALYLCASSLGLFSGNTEAFFGQGTRLTVV.

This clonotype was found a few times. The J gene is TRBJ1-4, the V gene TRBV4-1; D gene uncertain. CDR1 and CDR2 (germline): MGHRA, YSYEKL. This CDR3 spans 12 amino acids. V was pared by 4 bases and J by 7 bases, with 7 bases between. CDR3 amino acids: CASSPPAEKLFF. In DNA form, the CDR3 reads TGCGCCAGCAGCCCTCCGGCTGAAAAACTGTTTTTT.

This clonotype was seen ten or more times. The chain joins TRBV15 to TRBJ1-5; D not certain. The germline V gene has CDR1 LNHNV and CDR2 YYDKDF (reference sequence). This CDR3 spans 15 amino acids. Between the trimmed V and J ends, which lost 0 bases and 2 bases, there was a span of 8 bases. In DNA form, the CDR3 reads TGTGCCACCAGCAGAGAGTGGGGTGGCAATCAGCCCCAGCATTTT. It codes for CATSREWGGNQPQHF.

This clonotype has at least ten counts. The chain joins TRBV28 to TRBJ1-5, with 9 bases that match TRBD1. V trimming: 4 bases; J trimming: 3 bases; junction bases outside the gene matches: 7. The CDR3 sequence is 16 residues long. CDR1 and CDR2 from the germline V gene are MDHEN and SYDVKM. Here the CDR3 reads CASSWGTGTSNQPQHF. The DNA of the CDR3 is TGTGCCAGCAGTTGGGGGACAGGGACCTCCAATCAGCCCCAGCATTTT.

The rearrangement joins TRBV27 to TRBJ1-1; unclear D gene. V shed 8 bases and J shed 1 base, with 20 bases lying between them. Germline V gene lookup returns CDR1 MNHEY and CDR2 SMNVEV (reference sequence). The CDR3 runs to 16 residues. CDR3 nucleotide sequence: TGTGCCAGCCGACGTCAAAGTACCCGACAGAACACTGAAGCTTTCTTT. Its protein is CASRRQSTRQNTEAFF.

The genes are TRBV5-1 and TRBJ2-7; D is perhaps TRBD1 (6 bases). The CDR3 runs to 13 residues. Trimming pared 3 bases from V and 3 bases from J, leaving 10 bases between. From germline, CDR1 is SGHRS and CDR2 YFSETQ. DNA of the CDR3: TGCGCCAGCAGCTCAAAACAGGGCTACGAGCAGTACTTC. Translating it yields CASSSKQGYEQYF.

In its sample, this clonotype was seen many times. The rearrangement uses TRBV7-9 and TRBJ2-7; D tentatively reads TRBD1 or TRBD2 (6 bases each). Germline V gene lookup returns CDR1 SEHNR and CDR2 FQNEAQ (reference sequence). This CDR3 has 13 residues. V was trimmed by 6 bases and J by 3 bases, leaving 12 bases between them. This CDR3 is CASRRGDGYEQYF. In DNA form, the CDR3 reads TGTGCCAGCAGAAGGGGGGATGGCTACGAGCAGTACTTC.

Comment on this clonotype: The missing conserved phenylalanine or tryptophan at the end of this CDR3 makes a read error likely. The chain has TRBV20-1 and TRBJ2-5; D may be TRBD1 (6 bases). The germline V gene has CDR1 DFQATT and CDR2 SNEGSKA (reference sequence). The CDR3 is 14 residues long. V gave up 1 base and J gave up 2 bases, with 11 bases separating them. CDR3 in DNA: TGCAGTGCTAGAGGCCCCGGGACACAAGAGACCCAGTACTCC. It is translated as CSARGPGTQETQYS.

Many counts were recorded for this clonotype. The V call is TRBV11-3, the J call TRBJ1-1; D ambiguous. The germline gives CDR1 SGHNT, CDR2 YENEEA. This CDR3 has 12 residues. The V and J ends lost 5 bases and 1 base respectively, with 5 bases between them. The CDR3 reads CASSPQNTEAFF. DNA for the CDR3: TGTGCCAGCAGCCCTCAGAACACTGAAGCTTTCTTT.